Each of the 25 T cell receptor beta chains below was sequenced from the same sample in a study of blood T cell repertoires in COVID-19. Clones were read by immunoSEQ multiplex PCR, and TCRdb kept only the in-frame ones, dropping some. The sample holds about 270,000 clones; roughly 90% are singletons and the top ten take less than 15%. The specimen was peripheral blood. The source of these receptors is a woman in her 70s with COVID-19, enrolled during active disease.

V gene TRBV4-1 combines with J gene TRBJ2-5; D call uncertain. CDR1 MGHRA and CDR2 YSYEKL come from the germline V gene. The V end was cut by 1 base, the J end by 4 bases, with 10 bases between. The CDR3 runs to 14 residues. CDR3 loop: CASSQAGFPETQYF. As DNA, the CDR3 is TGCGCCAGCAGCCAAGCAGGTTTCCCAGAGACCCAGTACTTC.

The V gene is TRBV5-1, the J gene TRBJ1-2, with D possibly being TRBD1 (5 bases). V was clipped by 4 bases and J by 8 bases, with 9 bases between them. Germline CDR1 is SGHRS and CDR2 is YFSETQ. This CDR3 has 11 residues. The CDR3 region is CASSRGEGYTF. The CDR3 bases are TGCGCCAGCAGCCGGGGGGAGGGCTACACCTTC.

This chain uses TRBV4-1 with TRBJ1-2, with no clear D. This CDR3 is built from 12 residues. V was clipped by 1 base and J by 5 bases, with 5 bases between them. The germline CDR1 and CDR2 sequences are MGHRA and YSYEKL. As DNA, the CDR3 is TGCGCCAGCAGCCAAGCCGGGTATGGCTACACCTTC. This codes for CASSQAGYGYTF.

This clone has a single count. CDR3 sequence: CASSTGTGREQFF. The CDR3, as DNA: TGTGCCAGCAGCACCGGGACAGGGAGGGAGCAGTTCTTC. The rearrangement uses TRBV7-8 and TRBJ2-1; 9 positions agree with TRBD1. The trim removed 5 bases at V and 10 bases at J, leaving 6 bases unmatched. In germline, CDR1 is SGHVS, CDR2 FQNEAQ. The length of the CDR3 is 13 residues.

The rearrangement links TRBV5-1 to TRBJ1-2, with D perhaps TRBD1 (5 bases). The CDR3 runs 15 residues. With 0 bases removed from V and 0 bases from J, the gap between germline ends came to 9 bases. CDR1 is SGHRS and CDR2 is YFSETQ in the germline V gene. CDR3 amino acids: CASSLEGQPNYGYTF. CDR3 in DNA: TGCGCCAGCAGCTTGGAGGGGCAGCCTAACTATGGCTACACCTTC.

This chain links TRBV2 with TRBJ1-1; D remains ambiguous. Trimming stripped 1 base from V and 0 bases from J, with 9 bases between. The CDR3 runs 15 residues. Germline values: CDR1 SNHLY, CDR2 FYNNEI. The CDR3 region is CASSEGARMNTEAFF. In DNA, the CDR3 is TGTGCCAGCAGTGAAGGGGCCAGAATGAACACTGAAGCTTTCTTT.

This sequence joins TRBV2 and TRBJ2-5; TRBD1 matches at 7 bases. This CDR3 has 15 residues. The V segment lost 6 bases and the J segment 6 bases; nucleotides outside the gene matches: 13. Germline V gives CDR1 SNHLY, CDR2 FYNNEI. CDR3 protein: CASRGGQNLGQTQYF. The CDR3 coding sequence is TGTGCCAGCAGAGGGGGACAGAACTTGGGTCAGACCCAGTACTTC. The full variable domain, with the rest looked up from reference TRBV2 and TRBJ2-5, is EPEVTQTPSHQVTQMGQEVILRCVPISNHLYFYWYRQILGQKVEFLVSFYNNEISEKSEIFDDQFSVERPDGSNFTLKIRSTKLEDSAMYFCASRGGQNLGQTQYFGPGTRLLVL.

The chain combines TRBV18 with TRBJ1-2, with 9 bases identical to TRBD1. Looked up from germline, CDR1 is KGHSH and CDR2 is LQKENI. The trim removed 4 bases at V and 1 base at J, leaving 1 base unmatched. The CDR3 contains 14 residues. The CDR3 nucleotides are TGTGCCAGCTCACGGGACAGGGTTAACTATGGCTACACCTTC. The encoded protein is CASSRDRVNYGYTF.

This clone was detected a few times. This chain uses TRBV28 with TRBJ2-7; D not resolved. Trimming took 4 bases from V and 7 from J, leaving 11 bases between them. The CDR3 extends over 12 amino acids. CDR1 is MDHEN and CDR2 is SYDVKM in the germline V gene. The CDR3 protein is CASSWPPWEQYF. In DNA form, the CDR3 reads TGTGCCAGCAGTTGGCCCCCCTGGGAGCAGTACTTC.

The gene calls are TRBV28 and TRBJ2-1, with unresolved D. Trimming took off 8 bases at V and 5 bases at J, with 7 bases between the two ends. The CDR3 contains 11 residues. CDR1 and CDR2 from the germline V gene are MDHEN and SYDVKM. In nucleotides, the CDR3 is TGTGCCAGCGATGCAGACAATGAGCAGTTCTTC. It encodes CASDADNEQFF.

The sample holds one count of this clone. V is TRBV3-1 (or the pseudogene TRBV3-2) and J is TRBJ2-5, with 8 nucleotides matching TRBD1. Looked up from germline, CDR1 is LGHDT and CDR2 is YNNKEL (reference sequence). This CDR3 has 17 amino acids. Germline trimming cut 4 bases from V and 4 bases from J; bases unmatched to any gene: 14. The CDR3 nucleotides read TGTGCCAGCAGCCTAAAAATCTCCGGACAGGGAAGAGAGACCCAGTACTTC. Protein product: CASSLKISGQGRETQYF.

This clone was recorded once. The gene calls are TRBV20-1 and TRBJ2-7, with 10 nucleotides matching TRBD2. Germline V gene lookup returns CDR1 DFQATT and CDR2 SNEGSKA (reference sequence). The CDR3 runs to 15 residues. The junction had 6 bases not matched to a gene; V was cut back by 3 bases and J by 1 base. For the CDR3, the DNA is TGCAGTGCTAGTTCAAGCGGGGGGGCGTCCTACGAGCAGTACTTC. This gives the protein CSASSSGGASYEQYF.

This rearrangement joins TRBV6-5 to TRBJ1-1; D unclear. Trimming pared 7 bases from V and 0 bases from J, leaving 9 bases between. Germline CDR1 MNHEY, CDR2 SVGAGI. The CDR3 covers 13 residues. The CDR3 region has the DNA TGTGCCAGCACGGGAGGACTGAACACTGAAGCTTTCTTT. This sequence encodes CASTGGLNTEAFF.

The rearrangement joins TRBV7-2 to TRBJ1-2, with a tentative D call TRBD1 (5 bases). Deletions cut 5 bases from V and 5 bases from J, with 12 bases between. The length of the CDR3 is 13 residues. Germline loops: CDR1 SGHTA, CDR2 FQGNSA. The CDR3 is CASSGDFLYGYTF. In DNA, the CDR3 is TGTGCCAGCAGCGGGGACTTTCTATATGGCTACACCTTC. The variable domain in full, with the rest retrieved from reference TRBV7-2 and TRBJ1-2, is GAGVSQSPSNKVTEKGKDVELRCDPISGHTALYWYRQSLGQGLEFLIYFQGNSAPDKSGLPSDRFSAERTGGSVSTLTIQRTQQEDSAVYLCASSGDFLYGYTFGSGTRLTVV.

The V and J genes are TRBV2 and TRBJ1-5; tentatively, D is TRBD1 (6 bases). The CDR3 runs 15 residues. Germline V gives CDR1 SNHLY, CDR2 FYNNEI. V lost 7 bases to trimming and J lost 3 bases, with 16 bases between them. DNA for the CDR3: TGTGCCAGCACCGGCATTTGGGACAACAATCAGCCCCAGCATTTT. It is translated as CASTGIWDNNQPQHF.

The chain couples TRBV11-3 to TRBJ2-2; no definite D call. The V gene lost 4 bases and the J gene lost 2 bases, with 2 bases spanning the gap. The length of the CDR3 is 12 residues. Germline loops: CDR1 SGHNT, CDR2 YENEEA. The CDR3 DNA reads TGTGCCAGCAGCTCTAACACCGGGGAGCTGTTTTTT. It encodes CASSSNTGELFF.

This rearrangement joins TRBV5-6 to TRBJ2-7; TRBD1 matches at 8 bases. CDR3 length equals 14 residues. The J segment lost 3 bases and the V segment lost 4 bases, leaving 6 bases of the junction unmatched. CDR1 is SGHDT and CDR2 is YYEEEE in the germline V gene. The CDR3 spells CASSRTGSDYEQYF. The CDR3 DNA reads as TGTGCCAGCAGCCGGACAGGGAGTGACTACGAGCAGTACTTC.

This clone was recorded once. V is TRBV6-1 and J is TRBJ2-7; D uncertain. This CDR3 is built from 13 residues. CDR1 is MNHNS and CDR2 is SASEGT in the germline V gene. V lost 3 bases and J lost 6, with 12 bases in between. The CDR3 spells CASSDRAMVEQYF. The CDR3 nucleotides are TGTGCCAGCAGTGACCGCGCTATGGTCGAGCAGTACTTC.

The CDR3 is CASKGQPDNSPLHF. The CDR3 coding sequence is TGTGCCAGCAAAGGACAGCCCGATAATTCACCCCTCCACTTT. V gene TRBV5-4 combines with J gene TRBJ1-6, with D possibly being TRBD1 (6 bases). V lost 6 bases and J 5 bases, leaving 12 bases between the germline ends. Germline assignment: CDR1 SGHNT and CDR2 YYREEE (reference sequence). The CDR3 runs 14 residues. Drawing the rest from reference TRBV5-4 and TRBJ1-6, the complete variable domain is ETGVTQSPTHLIKTRGQQVTLRCSSQSGHNTVSWYQQALGQGPQFIFQYYREEENGRGNFPPRFSGLQFPNYSSELNVNALELDDSALYLCASKGQPDNSPLHFGNGTRLTVT.

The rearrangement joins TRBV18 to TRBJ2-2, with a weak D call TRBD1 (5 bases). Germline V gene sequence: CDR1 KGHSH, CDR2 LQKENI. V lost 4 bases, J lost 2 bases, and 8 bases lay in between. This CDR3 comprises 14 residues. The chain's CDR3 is CASSLRENTGELFF. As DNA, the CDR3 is TGTGCCAGCTCACTCAGGGAAAACACCGGGGAGCTGTTTTTT.

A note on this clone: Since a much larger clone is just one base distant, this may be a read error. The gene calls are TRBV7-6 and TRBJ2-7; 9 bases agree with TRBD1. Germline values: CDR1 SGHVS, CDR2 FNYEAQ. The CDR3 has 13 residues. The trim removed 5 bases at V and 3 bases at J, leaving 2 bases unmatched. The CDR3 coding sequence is TGTGCCAGCAGCCCGACAGGGGGCTACGAGCAGTACTTC. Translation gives CASSPTGGYEQYF.

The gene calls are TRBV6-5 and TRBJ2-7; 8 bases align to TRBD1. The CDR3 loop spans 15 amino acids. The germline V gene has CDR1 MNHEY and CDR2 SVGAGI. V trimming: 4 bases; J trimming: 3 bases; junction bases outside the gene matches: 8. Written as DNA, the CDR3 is TGTGCCAGCAGTTCCCAGGGGGCTTCGGTCTACGAGCAGTACTTC. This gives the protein CASSSQGASVYEQYF.

The CDR3 nucleotides are TGTGCCAGCAGCCCCGGACTGAATACGCAGTATTTT. Its protein is CASSPGLNTQYF. The gene calls are TRBV5-4 and TRBJ2-3; D may be TRBD2 (5 bases). CDR1 SGHNT and CDR2 YYREEE come from the germline V gene (reference sequence). The CDR3 totals 12 residues. The germline V and J ends were trimmed by 4 bases and 7 bases, with 10 bases remaining between them.

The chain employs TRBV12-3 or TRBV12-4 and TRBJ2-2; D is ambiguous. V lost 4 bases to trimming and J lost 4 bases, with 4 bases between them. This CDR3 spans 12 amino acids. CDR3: CASSSVTGELFF. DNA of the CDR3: TGTGCCAGCAGTTCGGTCACCGGGGAGCTGTTTTTT.

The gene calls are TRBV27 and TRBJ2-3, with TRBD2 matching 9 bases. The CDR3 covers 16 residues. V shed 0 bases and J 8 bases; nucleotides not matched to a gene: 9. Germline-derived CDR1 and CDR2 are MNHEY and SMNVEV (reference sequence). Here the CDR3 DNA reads TGTGCCAGCAGTTTATCTTCTAGCGGGGTTCCGACTACGCAGTATTTT. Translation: CASSLSSSGVPTTQYF.